This T cell receptor beta chain appears in the sequencing data of a study of T cell repertoires in cytomegalovirus infection. The CDR3 spans 15 residues. CDR1 SGHRS and CDR2 YFSETQ come from the germline V gene. J was trimmed by 5 bases and V by 4 bases; bases with no gene match: 2. The sample holds a few counts of this clonotype. Antigen: not known. MiXCR, applied by TCRdb to the reads, yields one record per CDR3 protein. Seen here are approximately 600,000 distinct CDR3 sequences, about 40% observed once, and the top ten hold 48%. This sequence joins TRBV5-1 and TRBJ2-2; 13 bases match TRBD2. This clonotype was obtained from a human donor in good health (CMV status not recorded). Some clones in this sample may be carry-over from other donors' samples. The specimen comprised cultured PBMCs, sampled from culture after CMV antigen stimulation. CDR3 nucleotide sequence: TGCGCCAGCAGCGGACTAGCGGGGGAAACCGGGGAGCTGTTTTTT. It specifies CASSGLAGETGELFF.